This is a list of T cell receptor beta chains from one sample in a study of T cells in tumors after PD-1 blockade. Only in-frame clones appear in the TCRdb table, and some are missing; sequencing was by immunoSEQ multiplex PCR. Seen here are about 47,000 clones, roughly 73% observed once, and the top ten hold approximately 15%. Sequenced here: PBMCs, sampled before anti-PD-1 treatment. These receptors were obtained from a human donor with basal cell carcinoma. Each CDR3 is given with its conserved first and last residue. The D gene is left open where the match is weak. Clone sizes are given selectively: once, few, many, or a class where the clone is expanded.

>TRBV10-2|TRBD2|.|TRBJ2-1
TGCGCCAGCAGTCCCGGACTAGCGGGGAATGAGCAGTTCTTC
CASSPGLAGNEQFF
>TRBV19|TRBD2|.|TRBJ2-7
TGTGCCAGACGGAGGCCGAGGGCTAGCGGGAGTAGGGCCTATAGGTACGAGCAGTACTTC
CARRRPRASGSRAYRYEQYF
>TRBV7-8|.|.|TRBJ2-2
TGTGCCAGCAGCTTTCGAGGCGGGGAGCTGTTTTTT
CASSFRGGELFF
>TRBV29-1|.|.|TRBJ1-1
TGCAGCGTTGTCTTGCGAGACGGACCTATGAACACTGAAGCTTTCTTT
CSVVLRDGPMNTEAFF
>TRBV5-4|TRBD1|.|TRBJ2-7
TGTGCCAGCAGCTCCTTTCTGGGTCGGGACAGGGTGGGCTACGAGCAGTACTTC
CASSSFLGRDRVGYEQYF
>TRBV10-3|.|few|TRBJ1-6
TGTGCCATCAGTGGGGGGAGGTCGAATTCACCCCTCCACTTT
CAISGGRSNSPLHF
>TRBV28|.|.|TRBJ2-6
TGTGCCAGCAGTTTATTTCAAGGGGTTGCTGGGGCCAACGTCCTGACTTTC
CASSLFQGVAGANVLTF
>TRBV2|.|.|TRBJ1-2
TGTGCCAGCAGTGAATGGGGGGCGGGTGGCTACACCTTC
CASSEWGAGGYTF
>TRBV2|.|once|TRBJ2-6
TGTGCCAGCAGTGAAATGGAGATTTTTACTGGGGCCAACGTCCTGACTTTC
CASSEMEIFTGANVLTF
>TRBV3-1/TRBV3-2|TRBD1|.|TRBJ1-5
TGTGCCAGCAGCCAATGGGACAGGGGTCAGCCCCAGCATTTT
CASSQWDRGQPQHF
>TRBV7-9|.|few|TRBJ2-5
TGTGCCAGCAGCTTAGGGGTGGGGGTAAACCAAGAGACCCAGTACTTC
CASSLGVGVNQETQYF
>TRBV6-2/TRBV6-3|.|.|TRBJ1-1
TGTGCCAGCAGTTACAGGGCAGGGGTGAACACTGAAGCTTTCTTT
CASSYRAGVNTEAFF
>TRBV7-6|.|.|TRBJ1-3
TGTGCCAGCAGCCCCGGACAGTTACTCTCTGGAAACACCATATATTTT
CASSPGQLLSGNTIYF
>TRBV7-8|.|.|TRBJ1-6
TGTGCCAGCAGCCCGGACAGTTATAATTCACCCCTCCACTTT
CASSPDSYNSPLHF
>TRBV28|.|.|TRBJ1-3
TGTGCCAGCAAGAGGTCCGCCTCTGGAAACACCATATATTTT
CASKRSASGNTIYF
>TRBV7-6|.|.|TRBJ1-6
TGTGCCAGCGGAAGCTCCTATAATTCACCCCTCCACTTT
CASGSSYNSPLHF
>TRBV27|TRBD2|.|TRBJ2-3
TGTGCCAGCAGCCAAACCACTAGCGGGTTACTCACAGATACGCAGTATTTT
CASSQTTSGLLTDTQYF
>TRBV6-5|.|.|TRBJ1-1
TGTGCCAGCAGTTCTATGGAGGGAAACACTGAAGCTTTCTTT
CASSSMEGNTEAFF
>TRBV7-9|.|.|TRBJ2-5
TGTGCCAGCAGCTTAGCGGGGCAGACAAGAAAGACCCAGTACTTC
CASSLAGQTRKTQYF
>TRBV2|.|.|TRBJ2-2
TGTGCCAGCAGTGAAGAATTCCCCCGTGGGGAGCAGTCGGTCACCGGGGAGCTGTTTTTT
CASSEEFPRGEQSVTGELFF